This TCR beta chain is from a study of blood T cells in healthy people across ages. Trimming pared 3 bases from V and 1 base from J, leaving 0 bases between. The CDR3 has 11 amino acids. Germline V CDR1 and CDR2: GTSNPN, SVGIG (reference sequence). The authors ran a second PCR of about 7 to 11 cycles using a sample-barcoded 5' primer and a J-beta primer mix. Each CDR3 protein is one row after TCRdb ran MiXCR on the 5' RACE reads. The sample gives fewer than 600,000 distinct CDR3 sequences, about 26% of which show up once; approximately 4% is in the top ten. The data also belong to a second study, concerning T cells of mothers and their children.

Sequencing used blood. The clonotype was recovered from a boy aged 2 to 10 in good health. The chain recombines TRBV30 with TRBJ2-2; unclear D gene. CDR3 residues: CAWRNTGELFF. CDR3 in DNA: TGTGCCTGGAGGAACACCGGGGAGCTGTTTTTT.